These 10 T cell receptor beta chains came from one sample sequenced in a study of regulatory T cells in long-lasting Graves disease. As to time point: persistent/refractory GD, antithyroid drugs over 5 years with positive TRAb. The TCR library used RNA extracted from PBMCs. Library construction for TCR beta used iRepertoire HTBI primers and Arm-PCR of CDR3 regions. TCRdb recomputed calls from the multiplex PCR reads with MiXCR, one row per CDR3 protein. Here the sample spans hundreds of thousands of distinct CDR3 sequences, around 20% being singletons. This specimen was peripheral blood mononuclear cells (PBMCs), taken when the disease was refractory, from a patient treated with antithyroid drugs. All receptors come from a female donor with Graves disease.

The rearrangement joins TRBV30 to TRBJ1-1; possible D gene TRBD1, 5 bases. The CDR3 covers 14 residues. V shed 0 bases and J shed 1 base, with 9 bases lying between them. CDR1 GTSNPN and CDR2 SVGIG come from the germline V gene (reference sequence). The CDR3, as DNA: TGTGCCTGGAGTGTCGGGGGGACGAACACTGAAGCTTTCTTT. Residues: CAWSVGGTNTEAFF.

To note about this clonotype: A much more abundant neighbour one base away suggests this may be a read error. The chain employs TRBV3-1 and TRBJ1-2; no definite D call. CDR3 length: 14 residues. CDR1 and CDR2 (germline): LGHDT, YNNKEL (reference sequence). The CDR3 reads CASSQGRASYSYTF. CDR3 DNA sequence: TGTGCCAGCAGCCAAGGACGGGCGAGCTATAGCTACACCTTC.

As regards this clonotype: Being one base from a much bigger clone, this may be a read error. V gene TRBV7-9 combines with J gene TRBJ1-1; 9 bases line up with TRBD1. This CDR3 has 14 residues. V lost 4 bases, J lost 1 base, and 1 base stayed unmatched. Looked up from germline, CDR1 is SEHNR and CDR2 is FQNEAQ (reference sequence). CDR3 amino acids: CASSWTGENTEAFF. DNA of the CDR3: TGTGCCAGCAGCTGGACAGGGGAGAACACTGAAGCTTTCTTT.

As for this clonotype: A much larger clonotype is one base distant, so this may be a read error. The rearrangement joins TRBV10-1 to TRBJ2-4, with 13 bases aligning to TRBD2. The J call may be mistaken, given a closer DNA end match to TRBJ2-1. The CDR3 extends over 17 amino acids. Germline assignment: CDR1 WNHNN and CDR2 SYGVQD (reference sequence). For the CDR3, the DNA is TGCGCCAGCAGTGAGCCCCACAGGACTAGCGGGAGTTACGAGCAGTTCTTC. It encodes CASSEPHRTSGSYEQFF.

The chain combines TRBV6-1 with TRBJ1-1; possible D gene TRBD1, 6 bases. Germline values: CDR1 MNHNS, CDR2 SASEGT. The V end lost 6 bases, the J end lost 6 bases, and 17 bases lay between the germline ends. CDR3 size: 14 residues. The CDR3 DNA is TGTGCCAGCAGCCTGACAGGCCCCAGGGCTGAAGCTTTCTTT. Amino acids: CASSLTGPRAEAFF.

This clonotype appeared a few times. The CDR3 DNA follows: TGTGCCAGCAGCTCCGACAGGGGAGATAGGGAGACCCAGTACTTC. Its protein product is CASSSDRGDRETQYF. The chain joins TRBV5-6 to TRBJ2-5; 8 nucleotides match TRBD1. V lost 3 bases, J lost 5 bases, and 9 bases stayed unmatched. The CDR3 is 15 residues long. The germline V gene has CDR1 SGHDT and CDR2 YYEEEE.

This clonotype was detected many times. V and J are TRBV5-1 and TRBJ1-1; unclear D gene. This CDR3 is built from 14 residues. Deletions cut 1 base from V and 1 base from J, with 8 bases between. The germline V gene encodes CDR1 SGHRS and CDR2 YFSETQ. This CDR3 reads CASSLQAGNTEAFF. The CDR3 nucleotides are TGCGCCAGCAGCTTGCAGGCAGGGAACACTGAAGCTTTCTTT.

This chain links TRBV5-1 with TRBJ2-7; a weak D match, TRBD2 (6 bases). The germline V gene encodes CDR1 SGHRS and CDR2 YFSETQ. The V end lost 4 bases, the J end lost 1 base, and 15 bases lay between the germline ends. The CDR3 extends over 15 amino acids. In DNA, the CDR3 is TGCGCCAGCAGCCCCGCCCAGGGAGGATCCTACGAGCAGTACTTC. It specifies CASSPAQGGSYEQYF.

This clonotype was counted many times. The gene calls are TRBV6-5 and TRBJ1-1; D gene ambiguous. This CDR3 spans 18 amino acids. Germline CDR1 MNHEY, CDR2 SVGAGI. Trimming took off 2 bases at V and 6 bases at J, with 25 bases between the two ends. The CDR3 sequence is CASSYEFSRIGWGAEAFF. Written as DNA, the CDR3 is TGTGCCAGCAGTTACGAATTCTCTAGGATTGGGTGGGGTGCTGAAGCTTTCTTT.

The V and J genes are TRBV24-1 and TRBJ2-1; D is undetermined. The CDR3 is 15 residues long. Deletions cut 7 bases from V and 6 bases from J, with 18 bases between. Germline V gene lookup returns CDR1 KGHDR and CDR2 SFDVKD. In DNA form, the CDR3 reads TGTGCCACCAGCCCGATGTATGCCCTCCTCAATGAGCAGTTCTTC. Translation gives CATSPMYALLNEQFF.